The 25 T cell receptor beta chains below all came from one sample that was sequenced in a study of B cell selection in AIRE deficiency. Produced via immunoSEQ multiplex PCR; TCRdb's table is partial and in-frame only. The sample has over 20,000 clones, around 97% seen once; the top ten hold 0.3%. CD4+CD127+ cells were sorted as the conventional CD4 T cells. Input material: conventional CD4+ T cells sorted from PBMCs. These TCRs come from a human donor with AIRE deficiency.

The rearrangement links TRBV18 to TRBJ2-7; D remains unclear. The CDR3 is made up of 16 amino acids. The germline CDR1 and CDR2 sequences are KGHSH and LQKENI. V gave up 3 bases and J gave up 4 bases, with 19 bases separating them. DNA for the CDR3: TGTGCCAGCTCACCTGAGGCGGTTCGATATACTTACGAGCAGTACTTC. It codes for CASSPEAVRYTYEQYF.

This chain joins TRBV11-3 and TRBJ2-7; 11 bases map to TRBD1. V was pared by 5 bases and J by 5 bases, with 8 bases of the junction left unmatched. Germline V gene sequence: CDR1 SGHNT, CDR2 YENEEA. The CDR3 is 15 amino acids. DNA of the CDR3: TGTGCCAGCAGCGACCGGACAGGGGGCTGGAACGAGCAGTACTTC. Translation gives CASSDRTGGWNEQYF.

This chain uses TRBV18 with TRBJ1-2; a weak D match, TRBD1 (5 bases). This CDR3 contains 15 residues. Between the trimmed V and J ends, which lost 3 bases and 2 bases, there was a span of 13 bases. Looked up from germline, CDR1 is KGHSH and CDR2 is LQKENI. CDR3 sequence reads: CASSPTASLNYGYTF. The CDR3 region has the DNA TGTGCCAGCTCACCGACAGCTTCATTAAACTATGGCTACACCTTC.

The gene calls are TRBV10-3 and TRBJ1-5; 10 bases are a match to TRBD1. This CDR3 region has 16 residues. V was clipped by 8 bases and J by 0 bases; unmatched bases: 7. Germline V lookup: CDR1 ENHRY, CDR2 SYGVKD. CDR3 protein: CAIGGTGAYSNQPQHF. The CDR3 DNA is TGTGCCATCGGGGGGACAGGGGCTTATAGCAATCAGCCCCAGCATTTT.

The V and J genes are TRBV6-5 and TRBJ1-2, with D unresolved. CDR3 length: 13 residues. V lost 6 bases to trimming and J lost 10 bases, with 18 bases between them. The germline V gene encodes CDR1 MNHEY and CDR2 SVGAGI. The CDR3 DNA reads as TGTGCCAGCAGACCTGGTTCCCGTCCCTCCTACACCTTC. This translates into CASRPGSRPSYTF.

V usage is TRBV15 and J usage is TRBJ1-1; D might be TRBD1 (5 bases). The ends were cut back, 1 base at V and 7 bases at J, with 10 bases in the middle. CDR1 is LNHNV, CDR2 YYDKDF, per germline (reference sequence). This CDR3 region has 13 residues. The CDR3 DNA reads TGTGCCACCAGCAGAGGACAGCTCCTTGAAGCTTTCTTT. It yields the protein CATSRGQLLEAFF. Variable domain in full (rest from reference TRBV15 and TRBJ1-1): DAMVIQNPRYQVTQFGKPVTLSCSQTLNHNVMYWYQQKSSQAPKLLFHYYDKDFNNEADTPDNFQSRRPNTSFCFLDIRSPGLGDTAMYLCATSRGQLLEAFFGQGTRLTVV.

This chain joins TRBV6-6 and TRBJ2-7; D unclear. This CDR3 is built from 14 residues. CDR1 and CDR2 from the germline V gene are MNHNY and SVGAGI (reference sequence). Trimming cost V 3 bases and J 2 bases, with 11 bases left between them. The CDR3 region has the DNA TGTGCCAGCAGTTATACGGACCGAGCCTACGAGCAGTACTTC. Protein product: CASSYTDRAYEQYF.

The chain uses TRBV4-3 and TRBJ2-3; D gene uncertain. CDR1 LGHNA and CDR2 YSLEER come from the germline V gene. V gave up 6 bases and J gave up 3 bases, with 10 bases separating them. The CDR3 contains 13 residues. The CDR3 loop is CASSSTYTDTQYF. The CDR3 coding sequence is TGCGCCAGCAGTTCTACCTATACAGATACGCAGTATTTT.

This sequence joins TRBV7-8 and TRBJ1-6, with D tentatively TRBD1 (5 bases). V lost 3 bases, J lost 8 bases, and 11 bases lay in between. The CDR3 loop spans 14 amino acids. Germline V CDR1 and CDR2: SGHVS, FQNEAQ. The CDR3 coding sequence is TGTGCCAGCAGCTTGGGACCCTCGGATTCACCCCTCCACTTT. Its protein is CASSLGPSDSPLHF.

This sequence joins TRBV4-3 and TRBJ1-2; 9 nucleotides align to TRBD1. V lost 3 bases and J lost 8; bases outside the gene matches: 10. Germline V gene lookup returns CDR1 LGHNA and CDR2 YSLEER. The CDR3 totals 15 residues. The CDR3 DNA reads TGCGCCAGCAGCCACAGGGGGACAGGGATAGAGGGCTACACCTTC. Its protein product is CASSHRGTGIEGYTF.

The rearrangement uses TRBV9 and TRBJ1-1; D unclear. The V end lost 0 bases, the J end lost 3 bases, and 9 bases lay between the germline ends. The CDR3 totals 14 residues. The germline V gene has CDR1 SGDLS and CDR2 YYNGEE. CDR3 nucleotides: TGTGCCAGCAGCGTAGGGCAGGCCCACACTGAAGCTTTCTTT. Translating gives CASSVGQAHTEAFF.

The chain uses TRBV15 and TRBJ2-1; 10 positions agree with TRBD2. CDR1 is LNHNV, CDR2 YYDKDF, per germline (reference sequence). After removal of 0 bases from V and 6 bases from J, the junction contained 2 bases not matched to a gene. This CDR3 spans 15 amino acids. CDR3 sequence reads: CATSRDLAGVNEQFF. CDR3 nucleotide sequence: TGTGCCACCAGCAGAGATCTAGCGGGAGTCAATGAGCAGTTCTTC. The entire variable domain, with the rest obtained from reference TRBV15 and TRBJ2-1, is as follows: DAMVIQNPRYQVTQFGKPVTLSCSQTLNHNVMYWYQQKSSQAPKLLFHYYDKDFNNEADTPDNFQSRRPNTSFCFLDIRSPGLGDTAMYLCATSRDLAGVNEQFFGPGTRLTVL.

V usage is TRBV7-2 and J usage is TRBJ2-7; unclear D gene. The CDR3 totals 12 residues. Germline V CDR1 and CDR2: SGHTA, FQGNSA. V was pared by 0 bases and J by 6 bases, with 6 bases between. CDR3 sequence reads: CASSLASPEQYF. In nucleotides, the CDR3 is TGTGCCAGCAGCTTAGCTAGCCCCGAGCAGTACTTC.

This sequence joins TRBV18 and TRBJ1-1; weak D call: TRBD1 (5 bases). The CDR3 length is 14 residues. Germline CDR1 KGHSH, CDR2 LQKENI. The ends were cut back, 2 bases at V and 3 bases at J, with 10 bases in the middle. CDR3 in DNA: TGTGCCAGCTCACCAAGGGGCAGGGACACTGAAGCTTTCTTT. It codes for CASSPRGRDTEAFF.

The rearrangement uses TRBV4-1 and TRBJ1-2, with D maybe TRBD1 (6 bases). CDR3 length equals 15 residues. Deletions cut 1 base from V and 1 base from J, with 10 bases between. Per germline, CDR1 MGHRA and CDR2 YSYEKL. The CDR3 spells CASSQVGRGNYGYTF. The CDR3 DNA follows: TGCGCCAGCAGCCAAGTGGGCAGGGGTAACTATGGCTACACCTTC.

V gene TRBV5-1 combines with J gene TRBJ2-2; D is uncertain. Deletions cut 1 base from V and 0 bases from J, with 10 bases between. This CDR3 region has 16 residues. Germline V gene data show CDR1 as SGHRS and CDR2 as YFSETQ. The CDR3 DNA is TGCGCCAGCAGCTTGCGGTCTGGATCGAACACCGGGGAGCTGTTTTTT. This gives the protein CASSLRSGSNTGELFF. Variable domain in full (rest from reference TRBV5-1 and TRBJ2-2): KAGVTQTPRYLIKTRGQQVTLSCSPISGHRSVSWYQQTPGQGLQFLFEYFSETQRNKGNFPGRFSGRQFSNSRSEMNVSTLELGDSALYLCASSLRSGSNTGELFFGEGSRLTVL.

The chain has TRBV29-1 and TRBJ2-5; D ambiguous. V lost 5 bases and J lost 4, with 14 bases in between. Germline lookup yields CDR1 SQVTM and CDR2 ANQGSEA. The CDR3 extends over 13 amino acids. For the CDR3, the DNA is TGCAGCGTTCTCTCTGGGGATGGAGAGACCCAGTACTTC. Encoded protein: CSVLSGDGETQYF.

The chain uses TRBV19 and TRBJ1-5, with D perhaps matching TRBD1 (5 bases). Germline V gene data show CDR1 as LNHDA and CDR2 as SQIVND (reference sequence). This CDR3 is built from 13 residues. Trimming cost V 4 bases and J 7 bases, with 11 bases left between them. The CDR3 here is CASSSLTVQPQHF. CDR3 DNA sequence: TGTGCCAGTAGTAGCCTGACAGTCCAGCCCCAGCATTTT.

This chain links TRBV7-2 with TRBJ1-2; D not certain. CDR3 length: 14 amino acids. CDR1 is SGHTA, CDR2 FQGNSA, per germline. V was pared by 1 base and J by 5 bases, with 11 bases between. The CDR3 spells CASSLELLGYGYTF. The CDR3 region has the DNA TGTGCCAGCAGCTTAGAGCTTCTTGGGTATGGCTACACCTTC.

This rearrangement joins TRBV4-1 to TRBJ2-7; 11 nucleotides agree with TRBD2. V was pared by 4 bases and J by 2 bases, with 7 bases of the junction left unmatched. The CDR3 is 16 residues long. Per germline, CDR1 MGHRA and CDR2 YSYEKL. The CDR3 DNA reads TGCGCCAGCAGCCCGACCTTGACTAGCGGGACCTACGAGCAGTACTTC. Residues: CASSPTLTSGTYEQYF.

This chain uses TRBV5-1 with TRBJ1-6; no definite D call. The CDR3 spans 15 residues. With 0 bases removed from V and 2 bases from J, the gap between germline ends came to 6 bases. The germline V gene encodes CDR1 SGHRS and CDR2 YFSETQ. This chain's CDR3 is CASSLAQTYNSPLHF. The CDR3 DNA sequence: TGCGCCAGCAGCTTGGCCCAGACCTATAATTCACCCCTCCACTTT.

This rearrangement joins TRBV4-1 to TRBJ2-1; the D gene is possibly TRBD2 (7 bases). The V gene's germline CDR1 is MGHRA and CDR2 YSYEKL. V gave up 1 base and J gave up 0 bases, with 16 bases separating them. This CDR3 spans 18 amino acids. Written as DNA, the CDR3 is TGCGCCAGCAGCCAAGGGGGCGGGGGCTTAAGCTCCTACAATGAGCAGTTCTTC. It is translated as CASSQGGGGLSSYNEQFF.

The chain recombines TRBV10-3 with TRBJ1-1; tentative D call: TRBD1 (5 bases). The CDR3 consists of 14 residues. Germline values: CDR1 ENHRY, CDR2 SYGVKD. The V end lost 0 bases, the J end lost 1 base, and 6 bases lay between the germline ends. The CDR3 region has the DNA TGTGCCATCAGTGAGTCGGGGGGGAACACTGAAGCTTTCTTT. Its translation is CAISESGGNTEAFF.

The chain links TRBV7-2 to TRBJ2-7, with D maybe TRBD1 (7 bases). Per germline, CDR1 SGHTA and CDR2 FQGNSA. The germline V and J ends were trimmed by 6 bases and 2 bases, with 20 bases remaining between them. This CDR3 is built from 16 residues. The CDR3 spells CASSKGGGGGAYEQYF. DNA of the CDR3: TGTGCCAGCAGTAAAGGGGGAGGAGGGGGCGCCTACGAGCAGTACTTC.

This chain links TRBV29-1 with TRBJ2-7; the match to TRBD1 covers 12 bases. The CDR3 covers 13 residues. With V trimmed by 7 bases and J by 6 bases, 7 bases remained unmatched. The germline gives CDR1 SQVTM, CDR2 ANQGSEA. The CDR3 DNA follows: TGCAGCGCCCGGGACAGGGGGCGCAGCGAGCAGTACTTC. Translated, it gives CSARDRGRSEQYF.